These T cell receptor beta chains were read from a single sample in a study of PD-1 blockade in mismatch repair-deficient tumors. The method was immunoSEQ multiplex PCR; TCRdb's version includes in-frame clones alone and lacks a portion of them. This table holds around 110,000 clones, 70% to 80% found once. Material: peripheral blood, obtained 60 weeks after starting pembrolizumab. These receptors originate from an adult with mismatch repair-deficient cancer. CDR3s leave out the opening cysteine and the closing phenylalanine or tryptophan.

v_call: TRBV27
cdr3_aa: ASSFSGYEQY

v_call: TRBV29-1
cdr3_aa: SGRRTPWETQY

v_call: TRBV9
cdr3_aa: ASSETDRVDGYT

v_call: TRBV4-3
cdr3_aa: ASSQDPGPRETQY

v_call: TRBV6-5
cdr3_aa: ASSYRGSSTEAF

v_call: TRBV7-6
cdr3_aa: ASSLFSLAGADTQY

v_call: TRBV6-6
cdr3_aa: ASSPARGDTGELF

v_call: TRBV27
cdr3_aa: ASSLLARGNIQY

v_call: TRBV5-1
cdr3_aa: ASTPTQGPYGQY

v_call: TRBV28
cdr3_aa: ASSFPRGGGAFDQPQH

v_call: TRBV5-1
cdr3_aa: ASSHGIPWDTQY

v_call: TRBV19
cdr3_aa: ASNEGETQY

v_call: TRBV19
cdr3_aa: ASSTQGLHYGYT

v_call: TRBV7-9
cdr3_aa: ASTLYKSREGLEQY

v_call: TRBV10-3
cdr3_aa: AIGREPTGNEQF

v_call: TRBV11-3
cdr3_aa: ASSLVRSQETQY

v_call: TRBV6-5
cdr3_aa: ASSSGQGNYGYT

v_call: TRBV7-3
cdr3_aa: ASSSQENTEAF

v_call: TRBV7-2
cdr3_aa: ASSYGTGELF

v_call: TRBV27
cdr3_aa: ASSLRTGSNEKLF